What follows is one TCR beta chain and its context. The antigen is undetermined. This entry comes from a study of T-cell reconstitution after alpha-beta-depleted transplantation in children. Study results and limitations: Several hundred expanded graft clones reportedly gave rise to the alpha-beta T cells present about two months after transplant.

Trimming shortened V by 4 bases and J by 2 bases, and 11 bases separated the two germline ends. The CDR3 covers 14 residues. From germline, CDR1 is LGHDT and CDR2 YNNKEL (reference sequence). Unique molecular identifiers were incorporated when the TCRbeta library was constructed. TCRdb re-called the PCR reads with MiXCR, one entry per CDR3 protein. The sample lists 70,000 to 95,000 distinct CDR3 sequences; roughly 16% were seen once. This chain links TRBV3-1 with TRBJ1-1; maybe TRBD1 (5 bases). This TCR derives from a male patient between 2 and 10 years old who had a stem cell transplant for acute lymphoblastic leukemia, so the T cells may come from the graft donor. This sample comprised PBMCs, mostly from graft donor cells, obtained 180 days after TCRalphabeta/CD19-depleted stem cell transplant. In DNA, the CDR3 is TGTGCCAGCAGCCCCCAAGGGGTAAACACTGAAGCTTTCTTT. Translated, it gives CASSPQGVNTEAFF.